Shown below are 13 T cell receptor beta chains from a single sample sequenced in a study of T-cell memory formation after mild COVID-19. TCRdb ran MiXCR on the 5' RACE reads and lists one entry per CDR3 protein. The sample contains 110,000 or so distinct CDR3 sequences, about a fifth of which appear only once. Sequenced sample: PBMCs or a T cell subset sorted from them (not recorded which). These receptors came from a man in his late teens or twenties who had mild COVID-19 (a few samples of this study predate the infection). Cell type and time point are not known.

The V gene is TRBV28, the J gene TRBJ1-1; D gene ambiguous. Between the trimmed V and J ends, which lost 8 bases and 0 bases, there was a span of 13 bases. The CDR3 consists of 14 residues. Germline CDR1 MDHEN, CDR2 SYDVKM. The CDR3 DNA is TGTGCCAGCCGGACTTACTACATGAACACTGAAGCTTTCTTT. Residues: CASRTYYMNTEAFF. The full variable domain, rest sourced from reference TRBV28 and TRBJ1-1, is DVKVTQSSRYLVKRTGEKVFLECVQDMDHENMFWYRQDPGLGLRLIYFSYDVKMKEKGDIPEGYSVSREKKERFSLILESASTNQTSMYLCASRTYYMNTEAFFGQGTRLTVV.

This clonotype turned up a few times. The rearrangement joins TRBV2 to TRBJ2-2; possible D gene TRBD1, 7 bases. Germline V gives CDR1 SNHLY, CDR2 FYNNEI. The CDR3 extends over 13 amino acids. V lost 9 bases and J 4 bases, leaving 12 bases between the germline ends. The CDR3 DNA follows: TGTGCCAGGGGGGGACAGACCACCGGGGAGCTGTTTTTT. Protein product: CARGGQTTGELFF.

This clonotype came up a few times. The chain is built from TRBV7-9 and TRBJ2-3; 8 bases match TRBD2. CDR3 length: 15 residues. From germline, CDR1 is SEHNR and CDR2 FQNEAQ (reference sequence). J lost 1 base, V lost 4 bases, and 4 bases had no gene match. The CDR3 sequence: CASSSLSGGTDTQYF. CDR3 coding DNA: TGTGCCAGCAGCTCTCTTAGCGGGGGCACAGATACGCAGTATTTT.

The CDR3: CASSYSDAPTGEQYF. CDR3 nucleotides: TGTGCCAGCAGTTACTCTGATGCACCAACAGGCGAGCAGTACTTC. This chain uses TRBV6-5 with TRBJ2-7; D perhaps matches TRBD1 (5 bases). CDR3 size: 15 residues. The ends were cut back, 0 bases at V and 6 bases at J, with 15 bases in the middle. Germline V CDR1 and CDR2: MNHEY, SVGAGI.

The table lists this clonotype with a few counts. The chain has TRBV4-1 and TRBJ1-1; 7 bases map to TRBD1. The ends lost 8 bases at V and 0 bases at J; junction bases unmatched: 12. The length of the CDR3 is 16 residues. Germline CDR1 is MGHRA and CDR2 is YSYEKL. CDR3 coding DNA: TGCGCCAGCGCCGTTGCTCGGGACAGCCTGAACACTGAAGCTTTCTTT. It specifies CASAVARDSLNTEAFF.

This clonotype was seen only a few times. V gene TRBV6-2 or TRBV6-3 combines with J gene TRBJ2-1; 8 nucleotides match TRBD1. Germline assignment: CDR1 MNHEY and CDR2 SVGEGT. The CDR3 covers 15 residues. The ends lost 2 bases at V and 8 bases at J; junction bases unmatched: 8. CDR3 DNA sequence: TGTGCCAGCAGTTACGAGGACAGGGTTAGCGATGAGCAGTTCTTC. Its translation: CASSYEDRVSDEQFF.

The chain joins TRBV9 to TRBJ2-2, with D possibly TRBD2 on 6 matching bases. CDR3 size: 15 residues. The germline V gene encodes CDR1 SGDLS and CDR2 YYNGEE. V dropped 0 bases and J dropped 2 bases, with 8 bases sitting between them. In DNA form, the CDR3 reads TGTGCCAGCAGCGTAGCGGGGGATAACACCGGGGAGCTGTTTTTT. Residues: CASSVAGDNTGELFF.

The chain combines TRBV7-3 with TRBJ2-3; D possibly matches TRBD1 or TRBD2 (6 bases each). V shed 4 bases and J shed 5 bases, with 19 bases lying between them. Germline V gene lookup returns CDR1 SGHTA and CDR2 FQGTGA. There are 16 residues in the CDR3. The CDR3, as DNA: TGTGCCAGCAGCTCGGCGGAGGGGGGTTATAGAGATACGCAGTATTTT. This codes for CASSSAEGGYRDTQYF.

This clonotype was detected only a few times. The chain joins TRBV6-2 or TRBV6-3 to TRBJ1-1; no clear D. Trimming took 4 bases from V and 6 from J, leaving 15 bases between them. In germline, CDR1 is MNHEY, CDR2 SVGEGT. This CDR3 spans 14 amino acids. Here the CDR3 DNA reads TGTGCCAGCAGTTTCCCCACTGAGTACCCTGAAGCTTTCTTT. Amino acids: CASSFPTEYPEAFF.

This clonotype was detected only a few times. V gene TRBV29-1 combines with J gene TRBJ2-7, with 8 nucleotides matching TRBD1. The CDR3 runs to 14 residues. Looked up from germline, CDR1 is SQVTM and CDR2 is ANQGSEA. The V segment lost 5 bases and the J segment 2 bases; nucleotides outside the gene matches: 8. The CDR3 sequence: CSVRETGATYEQYF. Written as DNA, the CDR3 is TGCAGCGTTAGGGAGACAGGGGCGACCTACGAGCAGTACTTC.

V gene TRBV6-6 combines with J gene TRBJ2-3, with D unresolved. V lost 6 bases, J lost 4 bases, and 5 bases lay in between. CDR1 MNHNY and CDR2 SVGAGI come from the germline V gene (reference sequence). The CDR3 has 11 residues. The CDR3, as DNA: TGTGCCAGCAGCGACGCAGATACGCAGTATTTT. The encoded protein is CASSDADTQYF.

The chain is built from TRBV5-5 and TRBJ2-1, with 9 bases that match TRBD1. Unmatched junction bases numbered 7, after V lost 9 bases and J lost 6 bases. Germline V CDR1 and CDR2: SGHKS, YYEKEE (reference sequence). The CDR3 is 13 residues long. The CDR3, as DNA: TGTGCCACCGCCGGGACAGGGATCAATGAGCAGTTCTTC. Amino acids: CATAGTGINEQFF.

In its sample, this clonotype was seen a few times. This chain connects TRBV5-1 to TRBJ2-1, with D perhaps matching TRBD1 (6 bases). V gave up 2 bases and J gave up 8 bases, with 8 bases separating them. Germline V gives CDR1 SGHRS, CDR2 YFSETQ. This CDR3 contains 12 residues. CDR3 sequence (DNA): TGCGCCAGCAGCTTACCAGGGGATGAGCAGTTCTTC. This encodes CASSLPGDEQFF.